This TCR beta chain was documented in a study of T cells in Graves' hyperthyroidism and ophthalmopathy. Overall study results and limits: Most clonotypes expanded in thyroid above 0.001 were likewise present in blood.

The CDR3 is 15 amino acids. Losses at the gene ends were 3 bases for V and 1 base for J; bases not matched to a gene: 5. In germline, CDR1 is LNHDA, CDR2 SQIVND (reference sequence). The hyperthyroidism was newly diagnosed and had lasted under 2 months; the patients were aged 18 to 65. Uncontrolled infection, other autoimmune disease, pregnancy or lactation disqualified patients from enrolment. The diagnostic basis comprised clinical symptoms, serum thyroxine and TRAb, thyroid ultrasound and orbital computed tomography. What was amplified from RNA transcripts were TCR beta CDR3 regions. Initially, a first-round RT-PCR of the TCR CDR3 employed the HTBI primer set. Via MiXCR, TCRdb re-called the multiplex PCR reads, giving one row per CDR3 protein. This table has under 750,000 distinct CDR3 sequences, roughly 20% appearing once. This clonotype came up a few times. Its antigen remains unidentified.

This clonotype was obtained from a woman aged 45-65 years with Graves' hyperthyroidism that later progressed to Graves' ophthalmopathy. The rearrangement joins TRBV19 to TRBJ1-1, with 7 nucleotides matching TRBD1. Sequencing was done on a sample of blood. The CDR3 is CASSMGDSRNTEAFF. The CDR3 nucleotides are TGTGCCAGTAGTATGGGGGACAGTAGGAACACTGAAGCTTTCTTT.